The 16 T cell receptor beta chains reported below all come from one sample, sequenced in a study of cytomegalovirus exposure and HLA in healthy donors. This PCR relied on a set of 60 Vbeta primers and 13 Jbeta primers. Repertoires were generated with immunoSEQ multiplex PCR, while TCRdb's copy carries only in-frame clones and drops some. The listing records approximately 140,000 clones. Sequencing used PBMCs. These receptors all come from a young woman in good health and CMV-seronegative.

The chain has TRBV11-2 and TRBJ2-1, with a possible D match to TRBD2 (5 bases). Germline V CDR1 and CDR2: SGHAT, FQNNGV. The CDR3 totals 15 residues. The ends were cut back, 5 bases at V and 3 bases at J, with 14 bases in the middle. The CDR3 is CASSPRELLYNEQFF. CDR3 nucleotide sequence: TGTGCCAGCAGCCCCCGGGAACTTCTCTACAATGAGCAGTTCTTC.

The chain uses TRBV10-3 and TRBJ1-5, with 7 bases lining up with TRBD1. CDR3 length equals 13 residues. With V trimmed by 6 bases and J by 4 bases, 3 bases remained unmatched. Germline assignment: CDR1 ENHRY and CDR2 SYGVKD. In DNA form, the CDR3 reads TGTGCCATCAGAGCAGGGGGGAATCAGCCCCAGCATTTT. Protein product: CAIRAGGNQPQHF.

This chain joins TRBV4-1 and TRBJ2-7; D gene ambiguous. Germline V gene lookup returns CDR1 MGHRA and CDR2 YSYEKL. The CDR3 contains 15 residues. V was pared by 3 bases and J by 3 bases, with 15 bases between. The CDR3 DNA follows: TGCGCCAGCAGCCATATGGTGACACCTGGCTACGAGCAGTACTTC. Amino acids: CASSHMVTPGYEQYF.

The chain is built from TRBV6-5 and TRBJ2-2; D is perhaps TRBD1 (5 bases). This CDR3 contains 14 residues. Trimming took 5 bases from V and 3 from J, leaving 10 bases between them. From germline, CDR1 is MNHEY and CDR2 SVGAGI. CDR3 protein: CASSASTDTGELFF. The CDR3 DNA is TGTGCCAGCAGTGCGTCGACAGACACCGGGGAGCTGTTTTTT.

V gene TRBV6-6 combines with J gene TRBJ1-2, with unresolved D. CDR3 length: 14 amino acids. From germline, CDR1 is MNHNY and CDR2 SVGAGI (reference sequence). The V and J ends lost 5 bases and 4 bases respectively, with 14 bases between them. The CDR3, as DNA: TGTGCCAGCAGTAAGACCGAAACGGGCTATGGCTACACCTTC. This translates into CASSKTETGYGYTF.

The chain carries TRBV7-3 and TRBJ2-1; TRBD2 agrees at 11 bases. The CDR3 runs to 17 residues. V gave up 5 bases and J gave up 3 bases; unmatched junction bases: 9. CDR1 SGHTA and CDR2 FQGTGA come from the germline V gene. Here the CDR3 reads CASSRSPGLAVYNEQFF. In nucleotides, the CDR3 is TGTGCCAGCAGCCGCTCCCCGGGACTAGCGGTCTACAATGAGCAGTTCTTC.

The rearrangement links TRBV5-1 to TRBJ2-3; 14 bases fit TRBD2. Germline V CDR1 and CDR2: SGHRS, YFSETQ. The CDR3 loop spans 16 amino acids. Unmatched junction bases numbered 7, after V lost 4 bases and J lost 6 bases. The CDR3 here is CASSPRLAGGLDTQYF. The CDR3 nucleotides are TGCGCCAGCAGCCCAAGACTAGCGGGAGGGCTTGATACGCAGTATTTT.

The CDR3 DNA follows: TGTGCCAGCCGACAGGGAAGGAATTCACCCCTCCACTTT. Its translation: CASRQGRNSPLHF. J is TRBJ1-6 and V is TRBV7-8; 7 positions agree with TRBD1. In germline, CDR1 is SGHVS, CDR2 FQNEAQ. The CDR3 totals 13 residues. Unmatched junction bases numbered 5, after V lost 8 bases and J lost 7 bases.

The chain has TRBV7-8 and TRBJ2-7, with 16 bases matching TRBD2. Germline CDR1 reads SGHVS; CDR2 reads FQNEAQ. The J segment lost 3 bases and the V segment lost 1 base, leaving 9 bases of the junction unmatched. The CDR3 has 19 amino acids. The CDR3 sequence: CASSLVVGLAGGPDYEQYF. The CDR3 region has the DNA TGTGCCAGCAGCTTAGTGGTGGGACTAGCGGGAGGGCCGGACTACGAGCAGTACTTC.

CDR3 bases: TGTGCCAGCAGTTCAGCGGGAGGGCCAGATGAGCAGTTCTTC. Its protein product is CASSSAGGPDEQFF. The gene calls are TRBV2 and TRBJ2-1; 10 bases match TRBD2. V dropped 5 bases and J dropped 8; count of bases not matched to a gene: 6. Germline V gene sequence: CDR1 SNHLY, CDR2 FYNNEI. The CDR3 loop spans 14 amino acids. The full variable domain, completed using reference TRBV2 and TRBJ2-1, is EPEVTQTPSHQVTQMGQEVILRCVPISNHLYFYWYRQILGQKVEFLVSFYNNEISEKSEIFDDQFSVERPDGSNFTLKIRSTKLEDSAMYFCASSSAGGPDEQFFGPGTRLTVL.

The rearrangement links TRBV5-4 to TRBJ2-5; 7 nucleotides line up with TRBD2. The DNA end is more similar to TRBJ2-7, so the J call may be wrong. The CDR3 spans 18 residues. Germline V CDR1 and CDR2: SGHNT, YYREEE (reference sequence). The CDR3: CASSLDVSAGVISYEQYF. CDR3 DNA: TGTGCCAGCAGCTTGGACGTAAGCGCGGGAGTCATTTCTTACGAGCAGTACTTC.

The rearrangement links TRBV29-1 to TRBJ1-1, with D uncertain. With 5 bases removed from V and 1 base from J, the gap between germline ends came to 8 bases. Germline V CDR1 and CDR2: SQVTM, ANQGSEA. CDR3 length: 12 amino acids. CDR3 in amino acids: CSVMPGNTEAFF. The CDR3 region has the DNA TGCAGCGTTATGCCAGGGAACACTGAAGCTTTCTTT. The whole variable domain, remainder taken from reference TRBV29-1 and TRBJ1-1, is SAVISQKPSRDICQRGTSLTIQCQVDSQVTMMFWYRQQPGQSLTLIATANQGSEATYESGFVIDKFPISRPNLTFSTLTVSNMSPEDSSIYLCSVMPGNTEAFFGQGTRLTVV.

The rearrangement uses TRBV7-2 and TRBJ2-3, with 7 positions matching TRBD2. Germline values: CDR1 SGHTA, CDR2 FQGNSA. The CDR3 covers 16 residues. V was pared by 6 bases and J by 5 bases, with 14 bases of the junction left unmatched. The CDR3 DNA reads as TGTGCCAGCAGGAAGAGCTGGGCGGGAGAGGGAGATACGCAGTATTTT. Its translation is CASRKSWAGEGDTQYF.

The CDR3 DNA sequence: TGTGCCAGCAGCTTATGGGCAGATTTCAACAATGAGCAGTTCTTC. Protein product: CASSLWADFNNEQFF. The chain links TRBV7-6 to TRBJ2-1; D is uncertain. V lost 2 bases to trimming and J lost 5 bases, with 13 bases between them. Germline V gives CDR1 SGHVS, CDR2 FNYEAQ. This CDR3 comprises 15 residues.

The J gene is TRBJ2-1, the V gene TRBV9; no definite D call. The CDR3 has 13 residues. Trimming pared 3 bases from V and 0 bases from J, leaving 4 bases between. CDR1 SGDLS and CDR2 YYNGEE come from the germline V gene. CDR3 nucleotide sequence: TGTGCCAGCAGCGAGAGCTCCTACAATGAGCAGTTCTTC. Amino acids: CASSESSYNEQFF.

The chain carries TRBV10-2 and TRBJ2-5, with 11 bases fitting TRBD2. CDR1 and CDR2 (germline): WSHSY, SAAADI. V was pared by 6 bases and J by 3 bases, with 0 bases of the junction left unmatched. The length of the CDR3 is 13 residues. CDR3 loop: CASRLAGEETQYF. CDR3 DNA: TGCGCCAGCAGACTAGCGGGAGAAGAGACCCAGTACTTC.